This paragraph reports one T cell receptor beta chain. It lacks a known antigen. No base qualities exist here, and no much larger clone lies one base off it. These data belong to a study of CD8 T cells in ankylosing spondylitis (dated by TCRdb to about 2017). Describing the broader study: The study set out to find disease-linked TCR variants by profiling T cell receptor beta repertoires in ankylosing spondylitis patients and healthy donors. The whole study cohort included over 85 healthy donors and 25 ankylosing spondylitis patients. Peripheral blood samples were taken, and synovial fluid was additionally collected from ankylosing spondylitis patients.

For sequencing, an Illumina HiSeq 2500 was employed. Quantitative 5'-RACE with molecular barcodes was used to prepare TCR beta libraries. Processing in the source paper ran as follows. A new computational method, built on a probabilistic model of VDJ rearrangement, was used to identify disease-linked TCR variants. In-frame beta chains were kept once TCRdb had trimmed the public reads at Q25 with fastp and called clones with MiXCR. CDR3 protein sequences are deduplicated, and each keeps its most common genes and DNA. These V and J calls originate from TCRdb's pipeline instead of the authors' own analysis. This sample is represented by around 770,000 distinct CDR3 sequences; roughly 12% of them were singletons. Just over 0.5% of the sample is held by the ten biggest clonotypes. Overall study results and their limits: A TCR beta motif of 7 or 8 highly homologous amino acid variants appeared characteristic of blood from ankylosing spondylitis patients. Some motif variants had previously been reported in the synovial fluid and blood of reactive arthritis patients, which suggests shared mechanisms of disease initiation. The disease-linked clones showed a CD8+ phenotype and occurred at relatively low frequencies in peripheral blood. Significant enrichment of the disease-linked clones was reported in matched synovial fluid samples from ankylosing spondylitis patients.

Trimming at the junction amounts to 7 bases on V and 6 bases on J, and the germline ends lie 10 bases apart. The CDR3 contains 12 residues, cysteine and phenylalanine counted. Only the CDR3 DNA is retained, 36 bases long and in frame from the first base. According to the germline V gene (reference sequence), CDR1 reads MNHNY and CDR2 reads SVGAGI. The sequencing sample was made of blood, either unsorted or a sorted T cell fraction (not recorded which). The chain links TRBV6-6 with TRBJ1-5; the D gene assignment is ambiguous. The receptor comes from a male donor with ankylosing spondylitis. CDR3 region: CASTRPGQPQHF. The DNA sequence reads TGTGCCAGCACCCGCCCCGGTCAGCCCCAGCATTTT.